The entry below describes one T cell receptor (beta chain). Its target is not known. Treatment in this sample: 15 to 20 received Ad26.COV2.S at low or high dose, single or two shots; about five received placebo; per-sample allocation not given. Specimen acquisition occurred on day 63 following the initial vaccine or placebo injection. The study used a vaccine consisting of an Ad26 vector that expressed Wuhan-strain SARS-CoV-2 spike. The CDR3 extends over 13 amino acids. V was trimmed by 4 bases and J by 1 base, leaving 6 bases between them. The data originate from a study of Ad26.COV2.S vaccination and SARS-CoV-2 variants. Background on the study: Intramuscular Ad26.COV2.S doses were given once or twice, 56 days apart. Findings and caveats of the study: Responses of T cells in total may have been underestimated by the TCR breadth and depth analyses.

The data were produced by immunoSEQ multiplex PCR, yet TCRdb's version contains in-frame clones alone and is incomplete. The sample records about 380,000 clones, approximately 83% being singletons. V usage is TRBV12-3 or TRBV12-4 and J usage is TRBJ2-3, with D perhaps given as TRBD1 or TRBD2 (5 bases each). The sequencing used peripheral blood, collected in a trial of Ad26.COV2.S vaccine versus placebo. The source is a person aged 18-60 years who received the Ad26.COV2.S COVID-19 vaccine or a placebo. CDR3 DNA sequence: TGTGCCAGCAGTTGGGACGGCACAGATACGCAGTATTTT. Protein: CASSWDGTDTQYF.